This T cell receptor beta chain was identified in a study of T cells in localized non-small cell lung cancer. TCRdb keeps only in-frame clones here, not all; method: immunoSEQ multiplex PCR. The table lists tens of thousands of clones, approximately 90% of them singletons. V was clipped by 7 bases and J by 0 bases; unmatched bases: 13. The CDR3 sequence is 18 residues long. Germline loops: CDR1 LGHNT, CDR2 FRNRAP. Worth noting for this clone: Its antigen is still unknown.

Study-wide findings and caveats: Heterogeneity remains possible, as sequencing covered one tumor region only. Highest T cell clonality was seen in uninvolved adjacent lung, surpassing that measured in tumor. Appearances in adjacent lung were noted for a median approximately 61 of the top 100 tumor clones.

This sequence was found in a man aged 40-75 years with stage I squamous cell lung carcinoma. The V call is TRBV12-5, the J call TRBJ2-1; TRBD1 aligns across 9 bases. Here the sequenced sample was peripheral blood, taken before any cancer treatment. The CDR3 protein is CASVISRTGAPSYNEQFF. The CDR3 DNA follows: TGTGCTAGTGTTATTTCCCGGACAGGGGCTCCCTCCTACAATGAGCAGTTCTTC.